The rows below give T cell receptor beta chains drawn from one sample of a study of beta chain features in type 1 diabetes. Assay used: immunoSEQ multiplex PCR; TCRdb lists only in-frame clones, some missing. This sample has roughly 610,000 clones; around 16% occur once, and the top ten carry more than 0.08%. Material: naive CD4+ T cells from blood. The receptors shown here come from a man between 18 and 29 years old in good health. The CDR3 runs from the conserved cysteine through the conserved F or W. The D gene is left open where the match is weak.

>TRBJ2-3|.|TRBV28
CASSYRWGVSTDTQYF
>TRBJ2-6|TRBD1|TRBV10-3
CAISGSRTGGSGANVLTF
>TRBJ2-5|.|TRBV5-6
CASKTTVKETQYF
>TRBJ1-2|.|TRBV29-1
CSAAPQESYGYTF
>TRBJ1-6|.|TRBV2
CASSELGRGSPLHF
>TRBJ2-1|TRBD2|TRBV10-3
CAISEKAGEVNEQFF
>TRBJ1-2|.|TRBV12-5
CASGTSGTLKGYTF
>TRBJ2-5|TRBD1|TRBV7-9
CASSPGQGAAETQYF
>TRBJ2-3|TRBD1|TRBV7-2
CASSHRTGGTQYF
>TRBJ2-3|.|TRBV7-2
CASSLAPGYNTQYF
>TRBJ1-2|TRBD1|TRBV7-9
CASSQGAFGYTF
>TRBJ1-2|TRBD1|TRBV7-3
CASSDLPGTGPRGYTF
>TRBJ2-1|TRBD2|TRBV9
CASSVGPSGGFEQFF
>TRBJ2-5|.|TRBV7-3
CASSLGTTNLETQYF
>TRBJ2-3|TRBD2|TRBV7-2
CASKGASGSTDTQYF
>TRBJ1-4|TRBD1|TRBV4-3
CASSQEGARWTPNEKLFF
>TRBJ2-4|.|TRBV27
CASSLGATLAKNIQYF
>TRBJ2-1|.|TRBV23-1
CASRKVAYNEQFF
>TRBJ1-2|TRBD1|TRBV7-9
CASSFGQGILNYGYTF
>TRBJ1-5|.|TRBV7-2
CASSLDNQPQHF
>TRBJ1-1|.|TRBV7-2
CASSLDGLVAFF
>TRBJ1-2|.|TRBV5-4
CASSLPSRPRYGYTF
>TRBJ2-3|TRBD2|TRBV7-2
CASSLIGLAGSTDTQYF
>TRBJ1-2|TRBD1|TRBV28
CASRPTGGASGYTF
>TRBJ2-7|TRBD1|TRBV10-3
CAISATTGSYEQYF
>TRBJ1-1|.|TRBV29-1
CSGTTGNTEAFF
>TRBJ1-1|TRBD1|TRBV19
CASSADRGMNTEAFF
>TRBJ2-5|.|TRBV6-1
CASSARKNREGGETQYF
>TRBJ2-1|TRBD2|TRBV7-6
CASSSIAGGLNEQFF
>TRBJ1-2|.|TRBV9
CASSVGITASNYGYTF
>TRBJ1-4|.|TRBV7-9
CASSPRQSSRNEKLFF
>TRBJ2-1|TRBD2|TRBV28
CASSLVPGLTHNEQFF
>TRBJ1-5|TRBD1|TRBV7-2
CASSWDSNQPQHF
>TRBJ2-1|.|TRBV2
CASSSGQSSYNEQFF
>TRBJ2-2|TRBD1|TRBV29-1
CSVPDPRTGPDTGELFF
>TRBJ2-7|TRBD1|TRBV7-9
CASSRPGQGLYEQYF
>TRBJ2-7|.|TRBV14
CASSQYPYEQYF
>TRBJ2-5|.|TRBV4-3
CASSQGEGETQYF
>TRBJ2-5|TRBD2|TRBV5-1
CASSLAVAGAQETQYF
>TRBJ2-7|.|TRBV4-3
CASSQRDTNYEQYF
>TRBJ2-7|.|TRBV6-5
CASSGPSDTYEQYF
>TRBJ1-1|TRBD1|TRBV5-4
CASSSGDRKAFF
>TRBJ2-7|.|TRBV9
CASSRGSYEQYF
>TRBJ2-1|.|TRBV7-7
CASSLEVAERQFF
>TRBJ1-1|.|TRBV10-3
CAISRGGDTEAFF
>TRBJ2-7|TRBD1|TRBV9
CASSPAGQGHYEQYF
>TRBJ2-1|TRBD2|TRBV7-9
CASSPGLAEHNEQFF
>TRBJ2-4|.|TRBV5-1
CASSSTNKNIQYF
>TRBJ2-5|TRBD1|TRBV27
CASTRTGTGQETQYF
>TRBJ2-6|.|TRBV29-1
CSVGRDNSGANVLTF
>TRBJ1-1|.|TRBV5-4
CASSLSPGRNTEAFF
>TRBJ1-1|TRBD1|TRBV7-2
CASSARQGWTEAFF